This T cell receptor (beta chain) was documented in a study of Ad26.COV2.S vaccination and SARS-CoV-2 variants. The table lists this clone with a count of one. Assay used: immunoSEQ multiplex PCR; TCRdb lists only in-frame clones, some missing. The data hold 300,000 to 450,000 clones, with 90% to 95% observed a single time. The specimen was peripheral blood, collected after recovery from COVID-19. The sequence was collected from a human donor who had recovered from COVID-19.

CDR3 in amino acids: CSVEIQGMVENTIYF. The CDR3 DNA reads TGCAGCGTTGAAATACAGGGGATGGTAGAAAACACCATATATTTT. This chain links TRBV29-1 with TRBJ1-3; 7 nucleotides align to TRBD1. CDR1 and CDR2 (germline): SQVTM, ANQGSEA. With 2 bases clipped from V and 6 bases from J, the junction kept 10 bases outside the gene matches. The CDR3 consists of 15 residues.